This note documents a single T cell receptor beta chain sequence. TCRdb's table, derived via immunoSEQ multiplex PCR, lists solely in-frame clones and lacks some. The sample records hundreds of thousands of clones, over 75% being singletons. The sample originates from a study of blood T cell repertoires in COVID-19. At the level of the study: Specimens from acute and convalescent COVID-19 originated in the United States, Italy and Spain.

Individuals aged about 18 to 90 years were recruited from 24 US areas. The study assigned cohorts using participant-reported clinical history. Recovery meant two consecutive negative NP/OP PCR tests, professional clearance, or resolved symptoms. The CDR3 length is 16 residues. The germline V gene encodes CDR1 SGHTA and CDR2 FQGNSA. V lost 7 bases to trimming and J lost 0 bases, with 16 bases between them. V is TRBV7-2 and J is TRBJ1-3; D unclear. Material for sequencing was PBMCs or T cells enriched from blood (not recorded which). This TCR was sampled from a man in his forties who had recovered from COVID-19. The CDR3 DNA is TGTGCCAGCACCTCCACGGGCGGAGGCTCTGGAAACACCATATATTTT. Amino acids: CASTSTGGGSGNTIYF.